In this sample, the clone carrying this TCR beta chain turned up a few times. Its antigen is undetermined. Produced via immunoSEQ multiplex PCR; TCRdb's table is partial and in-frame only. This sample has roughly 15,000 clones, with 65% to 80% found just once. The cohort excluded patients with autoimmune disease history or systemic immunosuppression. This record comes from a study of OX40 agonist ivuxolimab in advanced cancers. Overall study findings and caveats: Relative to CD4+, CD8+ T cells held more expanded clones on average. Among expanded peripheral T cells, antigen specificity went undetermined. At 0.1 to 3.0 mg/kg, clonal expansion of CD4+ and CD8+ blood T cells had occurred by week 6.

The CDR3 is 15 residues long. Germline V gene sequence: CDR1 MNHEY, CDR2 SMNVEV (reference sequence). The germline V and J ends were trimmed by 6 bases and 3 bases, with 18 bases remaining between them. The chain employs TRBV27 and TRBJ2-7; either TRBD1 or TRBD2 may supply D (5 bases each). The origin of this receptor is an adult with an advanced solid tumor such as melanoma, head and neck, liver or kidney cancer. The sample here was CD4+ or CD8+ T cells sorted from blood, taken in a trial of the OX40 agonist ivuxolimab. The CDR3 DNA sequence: TGTGCCAGCAGAATACGGGGCGTCGGGTTCTACGAGCAGTACTTC. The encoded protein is CASRIRGVGFYEQYF.